This T cell receptor beta chain was captured by sequencing in a study of glioma-infiltrating T cells after dendritic cell vaccination. General study findings and limits: Complete blood and tumor specimen sets were limited to few patients. TCR clonality showed no direct relationship with survival.

The time point denotes: after dendritic cell vaccination, including at tumor progression/relapse. All glioblastoma patients lacked an isocitrate dehydrogenase mutation. Input was around 1.9 ug genomic DNA, or all available if less. Data came from immunoSEQ multiplex PCR; TCRdb stores just in-frame clones and leaves some out. The sample lists tens of thousands of clones; 70% to 85% were seen once. Germline lookup yields CDR1 MNHNS and CDR2 SASEGT. The CDR3 sequence is 15 residues long. The V gene lost 1 base and the J gene lost 8 bases, with 17 bases spanning the gap. A remark on this clone: Its target is not known.

The source of this sequence is a human donor with glioblastoma. The V gene is TRBV6-1, the J gene TRBJ1-1, with D possibly TRBD1 on 5 matching bases. The material sequenced was blood, taken after dendritic cell vaccination. In DNA, the CDR3 is TGTGCCAGCAGTGAAGGGGCGGGACTCCAACCCGAAGCTTTCTTT. This codes for CASSEGAGLQPEAFF.